This TCR beta chain was identified in a study of patients and donors after allogeneic stem cell transplantation. This CDR3 is 16 amino acids long. Trimming took 0 bases from V and 8 from J; bases not matched to a gene: 3. Looked up from germline, CDR1 is SGHVS and CDR2 is FNYEAQ. TCRdb used MiXCR to reprocess the RT-PCR reads, holding one entry per CDR3 protein. The sample lists hundreds of thousands of distinct CDR3 sequences; 15% to 20% were seen once. Sequencing input: blood, either unsorted or a sorted T cell fraction (not recorded which). The chain joins TRBV7-6 to TRBJ2-1; 14 bases agree with TRBD2. The sequence derives from a human donor who was either an allogeneic HSCT recipient or a stem cell or donor lymphocyte infusion donor (not recorded which). It is not recorded whose cells these are; they may come from a transplant donor. CDR3 sequence: CASSLAGLAGDYEQFF. DNA for the CDR3: TGTGCCAGCAGCTTAGCGGGACTAGCGGGAGATTATGAGCAGTTCTTC.